The rows below give T cell receptor beta chains drawn from one sample of a study of T cell changes during pregnancy in multiple sclerosis. Profiled with immunoSEQ multiplex PCR; TCRdb holds only in-frame clones, not every one. The profile covers some 93,000 clones, with approximately 92% appearing a single time and approximately 2% taken by the ten largest. The sequencing here drew on peripheral blood, taken after pregnancy. All receptors come from a female donor with multiple sclerosis, enrolled in a pregnancy study. Each CDR3 is given with its conserved first and last residue. A D gene is named only where the DNA matches it firmly. Where a row states a size, it is once, few, many or the class of an expanded clone; other rows omit it.

v_gene	d_gene	j_gene	abundance	CDR3nt	CDR3aa
TRBV29-1	NA	TRBJ2-2	NA	TGCAGCGTTGATATTGGGCCAGGGCCAGCCACCGGGGAGCTGTTTTTT	CSVDIGPGPATGELFF
TRBV4-2	NA	TRBJ1-5	NA	TGTGCCAGCAGCCAAGATTACCAGGGCCCCAATCAGCCCCAGCATTTT	CASSQDYQGPNQPQHF
TRBV18	NA	TRBJ1-2	NA	TGTGCCAGCTCACCACTGGACGACAGGAGGAATGGCTACACCTTC	CASSPLDDRRNGYTF
TRBV6-1	TRBD1	TRBJ2-7	NA	TGTGCCAGCTGGGGTCCGGGACAGGGAAACTACGAGCAGTACTTC	CASWGPGQGNYEQYF
TRBV7-8	NA	TRBJ2-6	NA	TGTGCCAGCAGCTCTCCTGGGGCCAACGTCCTGACTTTC	CASSSPGANVLTF
TRBV7-2	NA	TRBJ1-2	NA	TGTGCCAGCAGCTTAGATGGCAGGGATTATGGCTACACCTTC	CASSLDGRDYGYTF
TRBV11-2	NA	TRBJ2-1	NA	TGTGCCAGCAGCCCCGGGGTGATGAGCTCCTACAATGAGCAGTTCTTC	CASSPGVMSSYNEQFF
TRBV6-6	TRBD1	TRBJ1-4	NA	TGTGCCAGCAGTTATGGGACAGGGGAAAAACTGTTTTTT	CASSYGTGEKLFF
TRBV5-1	NA	TRBJ2-2	NA	TGCGCCAGCAGCTTCTCTCCACAGGACGGGGAGCTGTTTTTT	CASSFSPQDGELFF
TRBV11-2	NA	TRBJ1-5	NA	TGTGCCAGCAGCTTAGGGCAGGGGCGGTGGCAGCCCCAGCATTTT	CASSLGQGRWQPQHF
TRBV7-2	TRBD2	TRBJ2-7	NA	TGTGCCAGCAGCCCCCAGGGTAGCGGGATCTACGAGCAGTACTTC	CASSPQGSGIYEQYF
TRBV25-1	TRBD1	TRBJ1-2	once	TGTGCCAGCAGGGGACAGCAGGGGAGTTGGAGCTACACCTTC	CASRGQQGSWSYTF
TRBV2	NA	TRBJ2-4	NA	TGTGCCACAGGGTTAGCCAAAAACATTCAGTACTTC	CATGLAKNIQYF
TRBV2	NA	TRBJ1-5	NA	TGTGCCAGCAGTGAAACAAGTGACAGTCATCAGCCCCAGCATTTT	CASSETSDSHQPQHF
TRBV4-3	TRBD2	TRBJ2-1	NA	TGCGCCAGCAGCCAAGTTAGCGGGGGGGCTAATGAGCAGTTCTTC	CASSQVSGGANEQFF
TRBV19	TRBD1	TRBJ2-7	NA	TGTGCCAGTAGTATTTCTACAGGGGGGCACTACTCCTACGAGCAGTACTTC	CASSISTGGHYSYEQYF